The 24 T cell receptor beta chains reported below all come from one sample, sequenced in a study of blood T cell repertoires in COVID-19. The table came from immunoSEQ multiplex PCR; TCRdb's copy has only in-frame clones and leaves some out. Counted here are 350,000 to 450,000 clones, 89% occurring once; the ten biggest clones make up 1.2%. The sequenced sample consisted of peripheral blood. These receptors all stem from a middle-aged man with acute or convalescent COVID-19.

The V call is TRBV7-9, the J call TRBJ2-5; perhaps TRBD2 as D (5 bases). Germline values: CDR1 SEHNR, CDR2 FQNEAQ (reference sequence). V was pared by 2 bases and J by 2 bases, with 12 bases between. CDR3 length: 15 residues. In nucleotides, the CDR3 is TGTGCCAGCAGCTTAAGCGGACGGCCGCAAGAGACCCAGTACTTC. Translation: CASSLSGRPQETQYF.

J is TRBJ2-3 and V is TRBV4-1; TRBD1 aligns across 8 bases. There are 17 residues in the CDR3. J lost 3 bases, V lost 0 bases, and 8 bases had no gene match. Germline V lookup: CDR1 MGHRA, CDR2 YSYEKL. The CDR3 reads CASSQDGGQGRTDTQYF. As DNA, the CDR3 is TGCGCCAGCAGCCAAGATGGAGGACAGGGAAGGACAGATACGCAGTATTTT.

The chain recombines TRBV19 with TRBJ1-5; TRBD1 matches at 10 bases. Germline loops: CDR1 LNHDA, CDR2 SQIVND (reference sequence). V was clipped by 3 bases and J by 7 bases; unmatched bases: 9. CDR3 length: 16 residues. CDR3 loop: CASSMGDRGRGQPQHF. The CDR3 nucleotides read TGTGCCAGTAGTATGGGGGACAGGGGCCGGGGGCAGCCCCAGCATTTT.

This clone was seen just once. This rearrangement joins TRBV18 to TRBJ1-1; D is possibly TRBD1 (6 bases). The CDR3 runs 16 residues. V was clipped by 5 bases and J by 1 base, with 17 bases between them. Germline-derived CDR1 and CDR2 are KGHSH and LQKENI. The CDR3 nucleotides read TGTGCCAGCTCAGAGATTTCCGGGGGGGCGAACACTGAAGCTTTCTTT. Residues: CASSEISGGANTEAFF.

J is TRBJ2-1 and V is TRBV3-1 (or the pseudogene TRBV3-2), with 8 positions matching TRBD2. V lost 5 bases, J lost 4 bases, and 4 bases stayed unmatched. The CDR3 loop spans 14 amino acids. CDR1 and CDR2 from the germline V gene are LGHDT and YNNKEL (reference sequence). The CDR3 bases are TGTGCCAGCAGCGGACTAGCTATGTACAATGAGCAGTTCTTC. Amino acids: CASSGLAMYNEQFF.

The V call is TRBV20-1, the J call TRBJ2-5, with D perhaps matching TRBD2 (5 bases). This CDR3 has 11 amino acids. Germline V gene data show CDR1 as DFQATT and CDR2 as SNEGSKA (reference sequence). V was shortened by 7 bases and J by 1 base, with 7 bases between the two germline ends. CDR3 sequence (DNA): TGCAGTGGGGAGATCCAAGAGACCCAGTACTTC. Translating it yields CSGEIQETQYF.

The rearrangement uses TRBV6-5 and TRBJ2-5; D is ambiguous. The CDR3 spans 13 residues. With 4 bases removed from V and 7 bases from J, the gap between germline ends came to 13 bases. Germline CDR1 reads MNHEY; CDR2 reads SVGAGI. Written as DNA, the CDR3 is TGTGCCAGCAGTTCCGGTAGCCTGGGGACCCAGTACTTC. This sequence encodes CASSSGSLGTQYF.

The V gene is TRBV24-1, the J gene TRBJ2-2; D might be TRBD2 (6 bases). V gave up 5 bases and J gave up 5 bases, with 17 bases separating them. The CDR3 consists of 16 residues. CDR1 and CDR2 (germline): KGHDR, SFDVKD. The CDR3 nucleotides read TGTGCCACCAGTGGAAACTTCGCGGGGAGAACCGGGGAGCTGTTTTTT. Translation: CATSGNFAGRTGELFF.

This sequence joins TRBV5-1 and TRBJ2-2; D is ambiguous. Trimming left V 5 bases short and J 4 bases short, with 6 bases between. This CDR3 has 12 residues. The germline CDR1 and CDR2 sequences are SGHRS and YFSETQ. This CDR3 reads CASRRFTGELFF. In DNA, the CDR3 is TGCGCCAGCAGGAGGTTCACCGGGGAGCTGTTTTTT.

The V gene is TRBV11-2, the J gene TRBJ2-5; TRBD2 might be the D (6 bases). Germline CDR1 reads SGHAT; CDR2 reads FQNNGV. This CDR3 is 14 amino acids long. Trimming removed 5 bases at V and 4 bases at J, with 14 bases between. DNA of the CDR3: TGTGCCAGCAGCCCACGGACTATCGGAGAGACCCAGTACTTC. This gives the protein CASSPRTIGETQYF.

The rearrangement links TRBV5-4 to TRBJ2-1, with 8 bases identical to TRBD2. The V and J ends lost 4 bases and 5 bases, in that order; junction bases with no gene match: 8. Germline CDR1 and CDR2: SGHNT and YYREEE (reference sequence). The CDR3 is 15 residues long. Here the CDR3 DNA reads TGTGCCAGCAGCGGGAGCGGGAGAATGAACAATGAGCAGTTCTTC. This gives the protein CASSGSGRMNNEQFF.

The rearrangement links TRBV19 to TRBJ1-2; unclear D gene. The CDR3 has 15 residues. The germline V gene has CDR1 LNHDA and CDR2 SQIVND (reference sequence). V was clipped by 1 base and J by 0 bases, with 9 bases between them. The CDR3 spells CASSIVGRTNYGYTF. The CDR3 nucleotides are TGTGCCAGTAGTATAGTTGGGAGAACTAACTATGGCTACACCTTC. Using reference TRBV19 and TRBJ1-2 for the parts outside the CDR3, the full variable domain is DGGITQSPKYLFRKEGQNVTLSCEQNLNHDAMYWYRQDPGQGLRLIYYSQIVNDFQKGDIAEGYSVSREKKESFPLTVTSAQKNPTAFYLCASSIVGRTNYGYTFGSGTRLTVV.

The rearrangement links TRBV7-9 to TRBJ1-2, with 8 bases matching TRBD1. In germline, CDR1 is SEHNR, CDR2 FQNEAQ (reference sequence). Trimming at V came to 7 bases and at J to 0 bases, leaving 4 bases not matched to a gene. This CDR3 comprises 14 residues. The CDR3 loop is CASNTGGSNYGYTF. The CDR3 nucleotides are TGTGCCAGCAACACAGGGGGATCTAACTATGGCTACACCTTC.

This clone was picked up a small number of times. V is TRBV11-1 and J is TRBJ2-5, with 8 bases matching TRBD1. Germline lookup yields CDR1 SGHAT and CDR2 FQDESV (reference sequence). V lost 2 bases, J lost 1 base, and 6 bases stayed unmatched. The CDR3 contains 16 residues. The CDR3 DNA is TGTGCCAGCAGCTTACGGGACAGGCGGGGCCAAGAGACCCAGTACTTC. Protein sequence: CASSLRDRRGQETQYF.

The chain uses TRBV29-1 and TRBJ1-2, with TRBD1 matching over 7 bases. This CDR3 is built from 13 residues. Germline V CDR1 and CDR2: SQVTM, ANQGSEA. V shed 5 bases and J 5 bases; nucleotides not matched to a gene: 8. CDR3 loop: CSVWDSQGYGYTF. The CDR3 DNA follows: TGCAGCGTTTGGGACAGCCAAGGGTATGGCTACACCTTC.

CDR3 region: CASSEDRGRGETQYF. In nucleotides, the CDR3 is TGTGCCAGCAGTGAAGACAGGGGGCGTGGGGAGACCCAGTACTTC. The J gene is TRBJ2-5, the V gene TRBV27; 10 positions match TRBD1. J was trimmed by 5 bases and V by 5 bases; bases with no gene match: 8. CDR1 is MNHEY, CDR2 SMNVEV, per germline (reference sequence). The CDR3 is made up of 15 amino acids.

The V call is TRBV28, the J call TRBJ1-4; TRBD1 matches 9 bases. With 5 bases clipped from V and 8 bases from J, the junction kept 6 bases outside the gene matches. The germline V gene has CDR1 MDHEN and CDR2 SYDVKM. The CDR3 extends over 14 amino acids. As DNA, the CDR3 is TGTGCCAGCAGTAAAACAGGGGGCGGAGAAAAACTGTTTTTT. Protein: CASSKTGGGEKLFF. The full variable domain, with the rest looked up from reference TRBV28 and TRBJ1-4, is DVKVTQSSRYLVKRTGEKVFLECVQDMDHENMFWYRQDPGLGLRLIYFSYDVKMKEKGDIPEGYSVSREKKERFSLILESASTNQTSMYLCASSKTGGGEKLFFGSGTQLSVL.

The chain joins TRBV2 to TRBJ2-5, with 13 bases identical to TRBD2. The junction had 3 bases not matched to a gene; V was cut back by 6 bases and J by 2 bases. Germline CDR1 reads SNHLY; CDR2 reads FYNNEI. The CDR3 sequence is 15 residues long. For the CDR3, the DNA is TGTGCCAGCAGCCAACTAGCGGGAGGGCAAGAGACCCAGTACTTC. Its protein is CASSQLAGGQETQYF.

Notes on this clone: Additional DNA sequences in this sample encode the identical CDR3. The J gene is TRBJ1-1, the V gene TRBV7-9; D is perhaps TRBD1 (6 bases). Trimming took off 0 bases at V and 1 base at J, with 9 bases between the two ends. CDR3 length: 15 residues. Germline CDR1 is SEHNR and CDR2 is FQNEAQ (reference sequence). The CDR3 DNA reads TGTGCCAGCAGCTTAGCGCAGGGACAGAACACTGAAGCTTTCTTT. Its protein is CASSLAQGQNTEAFF.

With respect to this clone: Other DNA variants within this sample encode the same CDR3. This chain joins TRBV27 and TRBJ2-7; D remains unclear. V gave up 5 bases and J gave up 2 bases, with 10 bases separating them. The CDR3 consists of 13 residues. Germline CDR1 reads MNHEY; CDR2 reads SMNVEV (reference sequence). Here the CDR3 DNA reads TGTGCCAGCAGTCTGGGCCGCACCTACGAGCAGTACTTC. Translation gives CASSLGRTYEQYF.

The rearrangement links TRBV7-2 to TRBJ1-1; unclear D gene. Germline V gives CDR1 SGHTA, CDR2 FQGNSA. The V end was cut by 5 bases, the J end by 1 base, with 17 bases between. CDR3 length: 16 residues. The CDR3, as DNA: TGTGCCAGCAGCCCCGGAGAGCGACGGTGGAACACTGAAGCTTTCTTT. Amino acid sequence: CASSPGERRWNTEAFF.

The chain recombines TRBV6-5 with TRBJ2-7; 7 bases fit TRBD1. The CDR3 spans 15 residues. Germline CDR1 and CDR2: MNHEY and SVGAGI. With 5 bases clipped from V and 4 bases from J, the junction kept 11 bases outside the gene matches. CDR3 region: CASSMAGGNSYEQYF. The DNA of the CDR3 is TGTGCCAGCAGTATGGCAGGGGGAAATTCTTACGAGCAGTACTTC.

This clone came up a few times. The CDR3 reads CASSLGPGQGVSPLHF. DNA for the CDR3: TGTGCCAGCAGTTTAGGCCCGGGACAGGGGGTCTCACCCCTCCACTTT. The chain has TRBV27 and TRBJ1-6; TRBD1 agrees at 11 bases. CDR1 is MNHEY and CDR2 is SMNVEV in the germline V gene (reference sequence). The V and J ends lost 2 bases and 10 bases, in that order; junction bases with no gene match: 7. CDR3 size: 16 residues.

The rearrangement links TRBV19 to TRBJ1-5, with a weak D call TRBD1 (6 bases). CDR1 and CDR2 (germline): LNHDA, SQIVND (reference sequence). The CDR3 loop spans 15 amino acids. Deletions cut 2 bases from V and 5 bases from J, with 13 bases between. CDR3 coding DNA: TGTGCCAGTAGTATACCTGGACAGTCGTATCAGCCCCAGCATTTT. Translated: CASSIPGQSYQPQHF.